What follows are 27 T cell receptor beta chains derived from one specimen sequenced in a study of T cell responses to AZD1222 COVID-19 vaccine (dated by TCRdb to about 2021). Explained via the paper, the time point label denotes: about 28 days (+/-7) after the second vaccine dose. Library creation used the immunoSEQ multiplex PCR assay. TCRdb limited this immuneACCESS table to in-frame rearrangements with V and J called. A share of clones is missing; checked studies link under half to unresolved V genes, and the rest is unexplained. The sample profile shows 110,000 or so clones; 70% to 90% of them were found once. About 4% of the sample is taken by the ten largest. Source: peripheral blood, taken 28 days after the second AZD1222 dose. The receptors were sampled from an adult who received the AZD1222 COVID-19 vaccine.

The chain employs TRBV7-2 and TRBJ2-7, with D maybe TRBD1 (6 bases). V was clipped by 1 base and J by 5 bases, with 24 bases between them. The CDR3 runs 18 residues. Looked up from germline, CDR1 is SGHTA and CDR2 is FQGNSA. The CDR3 DNA sequence: TGTGCCAGCAGCTTAGAACAGGGCCAAGGATCAAAATCTCACGAGCAGTACTTC. As protein: CASSLEQGQGSKSHEQYF.

Points on this clone: Other DNA sequences within the sample encode an identical CDR3. The chain has TRBV7-9 and TRBJ1-4; D is possibly TRBD1 (5 bases). There are 13 residues in the CDR3. Trimming shortened V by 2 bases and J by 7 bases, and 8 bases separated the two germline ends. Germline V gene data show CDR1 as SEHNR and CDR2 as FQNEAQ (reference sequence). The CDR3 reads CASSLTGGEKLFF. CDR3 in DNA: TGTGCCAGCAGCTTAACAGGAGGTGAAAAACTGTTTTTT.

V and J are TRBV15 and TRBJ1-1; D not resolved. Trimming took 3 bases from V and 5 from J, leaving 7 bases between them. Germline assignment: CDR1 LNHNV and CDR2 YYDKDF (reference sequence). CDR3 length: 12 amino acids. The CDR3 sequence is CATSSGETEAFF. CDR3 nucleotides: TGTGCCACCAGCAGCGGGGAGACTGAAGCTTTCTTT.

V is TRBV7-2 and J is TRBJ2-7, with D perhaps given as TRBD1 or TRBD2 (5 bases each). The CDR3 contains 15 residues. V dropped 2 bases and J dropped 4 bases, with 15 bases sitting between them. Germline CDR1 and CDR2: SGHTA and FQGNSA. As DNA, the CDR3 is TGTGCCAGCAGCTTATTGGTGGGGGTATCGTACGAGCAGTACTTC. Translation gives CASSLLVGVSYEQYF. The full variable domain, in which reference TRBV7-2 and TRBJ2-7 provide the parts outside the CDR3, is GAGVSQSPSNKVTEKGKDVELRCDPISGHTALYWYRQSLGQGLEFLIYFQGNSAPDKSGLPSDRFSAERTGGSVSTLTIQRTQQEDSAVYLCASSLLVGVSYEQYFGPGTRLTVT.

The chain couples TRBV11-2 to TRBJ1-2; D might be TRBD1 (6 bases). CDR1 and CDR2 (germline): SGHAT, FQNNGV. Trimming shortened V by 3 bases and J by 4 bases, and 15 bases separated the two germline ends. The length of the CDR3 is 15 residues. CDR3 nucleotides: TGTGCCAGCAGCTTCGCCTCACAGGGCCCCTATGGCTACACCTTC. Protein: CASSFASQGPYGYTF.

The chain couples TRBV20-1 to TRBJ2-7; the D call may be TRBD1 or TRBD2 (5 bases each). The CDR3 contains 16 residues. The V end lost 3 bases, the J end lost 4 bases, and 22 bases lay between the germline ends. Germline values: CDR1 DFQATT, CDR2 SNEGSKA (reference sequence). This CDR3 reads CSASFSLGEGPYEQYF. CDR3 DNA: TGCAGTGCTAGTTTCTCATTAGGAGAGGGACCATACGAGCAGTACTTC.

This sequence joins TRBV6-4 and TRBJ1-5; D is unclear. Per germline, CDR1 MRHNA and CDR2 SNTAGT. V lost 3 bases to trimming and J lost 4 bases, with 7 bases between them. The CDR3 sequence is 13 residues long. In DNA, the CDR3 is TGTGCCAGCAGTGAAAAGGCTAATCAGCCCCAGCATTTT. Its protein is CASSEKANQPQHF.

The rearrangement uses TRBV19 and TRBJ2-1; TRBD2 aligns across 9 bases. The CDR3 covers 15 residues. Germline V lookup: CDR1 LNHDA, CDR2 SQIVND (reference sequence). After removal of 0 bases from V and 6 bases from J, the junction contained 3 bases not matched to a gene. CDR3 DNA: TGTGCCAGTAGTATAGATGCGGGAGGGCCCAATGAGCAGTTCTTC. Its translation is CASSIDAGGPNEQFF.

The chain links TRBV6-2 or TRBV6-3 to TRBJ2-1; D is undetermined. Trimming took 2 bases from V and 10 from J, leaving 6 bases between them. The CDR3 is 11 amino acids. Germline CDR1 reads MNHEY; CDR2 reads SVGEGT. The CDR3 region is CASSYPKEQFF. The CDR3 DNA reads TGTGCCAGCAGTTACCCCAAAGAGCAGTTCTTC.

The chain carries TRBV6-5 and TRBJ1-4, with no clear D. The germline V and J ends were trimmed by 6 bases and 4 bases, with 9 bases remaining between them. The CDR3 sequence is 13 residues long. Germline CDR1 reads MNHEY; CDR2 reads SVGAGI. CDR3 in DNA: TGTGCCAGCAGCTTCGAAATTAATGAAAAACTGTTTTTT. It encodes CASSFEINEKLFF.

Remarks on this clone: Other DNA variants within this sample encode the same CDR3. V and J are TRBV3-1 (or the pseudogene TRBV3-2) and TRBJ1-6; no definite D call. This CDR3 contains 14 residues. The germline V and J ends were trimmed by 1 base and 3 bases, with 4 bases remaining between them. Germline CDR1 and CDR2: LGHDT and YNNKEL (reference sequence). CDR3: CASSQGSYNSPLHF. The CDR3 coding sequence is TGTGCCAGCAGCCAAGGGAGCTATAATTCACCCCTCCACTTT.

V and J are TRBV28 and TRBJ2-2; tentatively, D is TRBD2 (6 bases). CDR1 is MDHEN, CDR2 SYDVKM, per germline. This CDR3 contains 14 residues. Trimming cost V 6 bases and J 0 bases, with 8 bases left between them. The CDR3 protein is CASRTSPNTGELFF. CDR3 in DNA: TGTGCCAGCAGAACTAGCCCGAACACCGGGGAGCTGTTTTTT.

The V call is TRBV5-6, the J call TRBJ2-7; D unresolved. This CDR3 region has 13 residues. V lost 0 bases to trimming and J lost 3 bases, with 7 bases between them. Germline V gene data show CDR1 as SGHDT and CDR2 as YYEEEE. The CDR3 region has the DNA TGTGCCAGCAGCTTGGTCCCAGGCTACGAGCAGTACTTC. Translation: CASSLVPGYEQYF.

In its sample, this clone was seen a few times. The chain recombines TRBV19 with TRBJ2-1, with 13 bases identical to TRBD2. The CDR3 totals 13 residues. Germline V CDR1 and CDR2: LNHDA, SQIVND (reference sequence). V shed 11 bases and J 9 bases; nucleotides not matched to a gene: 7. The CDR3 region is CAATSGGALEQFF. The CDR3 nucleotides read TGTGCCGCCACTAGCGGGGGGGCGCTTGAGCAGTTCTTC. The variable domain in full, with the rest retrieved from reference TRBV19 and TRBJ2-1, is DGGITQSPKYLFRKEGQNVTLSCEQNLNHDAMYWYRQDPGQGLRLIYYSQIVNDFQKGDIAEGYSVSREKKESFPLTVTSAQKNPTAFYLCAATSGGALEQFFGPGTRLTVL.

This clone was observed a single time. The chain is built from TRBV6-5 and TRBJ1-3, with 7 bases aligning to TRBD1. CDR1 and CDR2 from the germline V gene are MNHEY and SVGAGI. Trimming at V came to 4 bases and at J to 5 bases, leaving 5 bases not matched to a gene. CDR3 size: 14 residues. The DNA of the CDR3 is TGTGCCAGCAGTTCAACAGGGGACAGAAACACCATATATTTT. Protein product: CASSSTGDRNTIYF.

This chain uses TRBV29-1 with TRBJ2-5; D may match TRBD1 or TRBD2 (5 bases each). CDR3 length equals 13 residues. V was pared by 3 bases and J by 5 bases, with 13 bases between. CDR1 and CDR2 (germline): SQVTM, ANQGSEA. The CDR3 loop is CSVEGDLFETQYF. In DNA form, the CDR3 reads TGCAGCGTTGAGGGGGACCTCTTTGAGACCCAGTACTTC. Full variable domain (rest looked up from reference TRBV29-1 and TRBJ2-5): SAVISQKPSRDICQRGTSLTIQCQVDSQVTMMFWYRQQPGQSLTLIATANQGSEATYESGFVIDKFPISRPNLTFSTLTVSNMSPEDSSIYLCSVEGDLFETQYFGPGTRLLVL.

A note on this clone: The sample holds other DNA sequences that translate to the same CDR3. The V call is TRBV19, the J call TRBJ1-2; 8 nucleotides match TRBD1. The CDR3 contains 15 residues. V trimming: 4 bases; J trimming: 2 bases; junction bases outside the gene matches: 6. Germline loops: CDR1 LNHDA, CDR2 SQIVND (reference sequence). As DNA, the CDR3 is TGTGCCAGTAGTACGGGGACAGGAGTAAACTATGGCTACACCTTC. Translating gives CASSTGTGVNYGYTF.

The chain recombines TRBV6-5 with TRBJ2-1, with a possible D match to TRBD1 (5 bases). This CDR3 comprises 15 residues. Germline V gene lookup returns CDR1 MNHEY and CDR2 SVGAGI. V was cut by 9 bases and J by 2 bases, with 17 bases left in between. As DNA, the CDR3 is TGTGCCAGTTCTCCCCTTACAGGTGCCTACAATGAGCAGTTCTTC. Translated, it gives CASSPLTGAYNEQFF.

The chain uses TRBV2 and TRBJ1-2; D might be TRBD1 (5 bases). Germline CDR1 is SNHLY and CDR2 is FYNNEI. V lost 3 bases to trimming and J lost 8 bases, with 13 bases between them. The CDR3 runs 13 residues. The CDR3 here is CASSDWGRDGYTF. CDR3 nucleotides: TGTGCCAGCAGTGATTGGGGCAGGGACGGCTACACCTTC.

The chain links TRBV20-1 to TRBJ1-1, with D possibly matching TRBD1 (6 bases). Germline CDR1 DFQATT, CDR2 SNEGSKA (reference sequence). Trimming took off 6 bases at V and 8 bases at J, with 10 bases between the two ends. The CDR3 sequence is 10 residues long. CDR3 sequence reads: CSAKDREAFF. The CDR3 coding sequence is TGCAGTGCGAAGGACAGAGAAGCTTTCTTT.

This clone has a handful of counts. The chain combines TRBV10-1 with TRBJ2-7; possibly TRBD1 for D (6 bases). CDR3 length: 18 amino acids. Trimming pared 4 bases from V and 2 bases from J, leaving 24 bases between. The germline V gene encodes CDR1 WNHNN and CDR2 SYGVQD (reference sequence). As DNA, the CDR3 is TGCGCCAGCAGTGTGTGGACAGACACCCACAGACGTACCTACGAGCAGTACTTC. Protein sequence: CASSVWTDTHRRTYEQYF.

The chain has TRBV5-1 and TRBJ2-7; D call uncertain. Germline-derived CDR1 and CDR2 are SGHRS and YFSETQ. Deletions cut 0 bases from V and 0 bases from J, with 10 bases between. The CDR3 runs 15 residues. The CDR3 coding sequence is TGCGCCAGCAGCTTGGGGGCAGCCTCCTCCTACGAGCAGTACTTC. Translated, it gives CASSLGAASSYEQYF.

The V call is TRBV4-3, the J call TRBJ1-5, with a weak D call TRBD1 (6 bases). CDR1 is LGHNA, CDR2 YSLEER, per germline. The length of the CDR3 is 14 residues. V lost 0 bases to trimming and J lost 9 bases, with 12 bases between them. The CDR3 region is CASSQETGRMPQHF. The CDR3 coding sequence is TGCGCCAGCAGCCAAGAAACAGGGAGGATGCCCCAGCATTTT.

The rearrangement joins TRBV9 to TRBJ1-3; TRBD1 agrees at 7 bases. Germline V gene data show CDR1 as SGDLS and CDR2 as YYNGEE. Trimming cost V 4 bases and J 2 bases; bases outside gene matches: 6. The CDR3 length is 15 residues. The DNA for the CDR3 is TGTGCCAGCAGCTACGGACAGGCGGCTGGAAACACCATATATTTT. This translates into CASSYGQAAGNTIYF. The variable domain in full, with the rest retrieved from reference TRBV9 and TRBJ1-3, is DSGVTQTPKHLITATGQRVTLRCSPRSGDLSVYWYQQSLDQGLQFLIQYYNGEERAKGNILERFSAQQFPDLHSELNLSSLELGDSALYFCASSYGQAAGNTIYFGEGSWLTVV.

The chain links TRBV7-9 to TRBJ1-4; the D is unclear. The germline V and J ends were trimmed by 3 bases and 6 bases, with 11 bases remaining between them. The CDR3 extends over 14 amino acids. Germline CDR1 SEHNR, CDR2 FQNEAQ (reference sequence). CDR3 protein: CASSFPRGDEKLFF. CDR3 nucleotide sequence: TGTGCCAGCAGCTTCCCGCGAGGCGATGAAAAACTGTTTTTT.

This clone was observed a few times. This chain joins TRBV10-2 and TRBJ1-6; D uncertain. The CDR3 is 13 amino acids. Per the germline V gene, CDR1 is WSHSY and CDR2 is SAAADI. Trimming removed 3 bases from V and 5 bases from J, with 5 bases in between. CDR3 in amino acids: CASSDANNSPLHF. DNA of the CDR3: TGCGCCAGCAGTGATGCGAATAATTCACCCCTCCACTTT.

The rearrangement joins TRBV2 to TRBJ2-5; TRBD1 aligns across 8 bases. Per the germline V gene, CDR1 is SNHLY and CDR2 is FYNNEI. This CDR3 spans 14 amino acids. Germline trimming cut 5 bases from V and 4 bases from J; bases unmatched to any gene: 6. CDR3 protein: CASSPRTGTETQYF. The CDR3 DNA follows: TGTGCCAGCAGTCCTAGGACAGGGACAGAGACCCAGTACTTC.